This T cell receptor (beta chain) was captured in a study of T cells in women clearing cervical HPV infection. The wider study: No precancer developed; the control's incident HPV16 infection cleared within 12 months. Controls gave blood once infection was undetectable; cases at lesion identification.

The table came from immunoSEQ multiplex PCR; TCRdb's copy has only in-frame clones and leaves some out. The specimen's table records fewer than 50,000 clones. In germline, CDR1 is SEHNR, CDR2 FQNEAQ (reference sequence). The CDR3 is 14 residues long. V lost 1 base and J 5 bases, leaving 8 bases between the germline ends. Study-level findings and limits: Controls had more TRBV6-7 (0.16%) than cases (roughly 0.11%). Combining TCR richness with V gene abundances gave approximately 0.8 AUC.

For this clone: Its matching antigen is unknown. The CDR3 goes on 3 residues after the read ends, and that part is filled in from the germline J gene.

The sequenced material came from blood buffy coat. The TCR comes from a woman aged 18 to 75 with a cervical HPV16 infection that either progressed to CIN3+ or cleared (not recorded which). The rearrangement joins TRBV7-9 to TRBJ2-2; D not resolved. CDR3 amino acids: CASSLGIGTGELFF. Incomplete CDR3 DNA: TGTGCCAGCAGCTTAGGGATCGGGACCGGGGAG.